A selection of T cell receptor beta chains follows, all from one sample in a study of T cell responses to AZD1222 COVID-19 vaccine. Clones were read by immunoSEQ multiplex PCR, and TCRdb kept only the in-frame ones, dropping some. The sample has 160,000 or so clones, around 90% seen once. Sequencing was performed on peripheral blood, taken 28 days after the second dose of the MenACWY control vaccine. These receptors all stem from an adult who received the MenACWY meningococcal vaccine as a control. CDR3s include the opening cysteine and the closing phenylalanine or tryptophan. D genes are given only for firm matches. Clone size, where shown, is once, few, many, or a class for clones that have expanded.

clone size: NA; CDR3 length: 16; J gene: TRBJ1-1; D gene: NA; V gene: TRBV5-1; CDR3 DNA: TGCGCCAGCAGCTTGGCCTATCGGACGGGGAACACTGAAGCTTTCTTT; CDR3 protein: CASSLAYRTGNTEAFF
clone size: NA; CDR3 length: 14; J gene: TRBJ2-7; D gene: TRBD2; V gene: TRBV10-3; CDR3 DNA: TGTGCCATCAGCAGCGGGGTCCCCACCTACGAGCAGTACTTC; CDR3 protein: CAISSGVPTYEQYF
clone size: NA; CDR3 length: 13; J gene: TRBJ1-5; D gene: NA; V gene: TRBV27; CDR3 DNA: TGTGCCAGCAGTCCACGCGGGGGACAGCCCCAGCATTTT; CDR3 protein: CASSPRGGQPQHF
clone size: NA; CDR3 length: 10; J gene: TRBJ2-7; D gene: NA; V gene: TRBV7-8; CDR3 DNA: TGTGCCAGCAGCGGGGAGGAGCAGTACTTC; CDR3 protein: CASSGEEQYF
clone size: once; CDR3 length: 15; J gene: TRBJ1-1; D gene: NA; V gene: TRBV20-1; CDR3 DNA: TGCAGTGCTAGTGATCAGGCGAATTGGAACACTGAAGCTTTCTTT; CDR3 protein: CSASDQANWNTEAFF
clone size: once; CDR3 length: 16; J gene: TRBJ1-6; D gene: NA; V gene: TRBV25-1; CDR3 DNA: TGTGCCAGCAGTGACCCTCCGGGCCCGGGGAATTCACCCCTCCACTTT; CDR3 protein: CASSDPPGPGNSPLHF
clone size: NA; CDR3 length: 18; J gene: TRBJ1-3; D gene: NA; V gene: TRBV5-1; CDR3 DNA: TGCGCCAGCAGCTTGGCCGCCACTACCCGAAGCTCTGGAAACACCATATATTTT; CDR3 protein: CASSLAATTRSSGNTIYF
clone size: NA; CDR3 length: 14; J gene: TRBJ2-7; D gene: NA; V gene: TRBV28; CDR3 DNA: TGTGCCAGCAGTTATTTAACTGAGGGCTACGAGCAGTACTTC; CDR3 protein: CASSYLTEGYEQYF
clone size: NA; CDR3 length: 13; J gene: TRBJ1-1; D gene: NA; V gene: TRBV2; CDR3 DNA: TGTGCCAGCAGTGGAGAGGCCGAGACTGAAGCTTTCTTT; CDR3 protein: CASSGEAETEAFF
clone size: NA; CDR3 length: 12; J gene: TRBJ1-1; D gene: NA; V gene: TRBV14; CDR3 DNA: TGTGCCAGCAGCCAGATTTACACTGAAGCTTTCTTT; CDR3 protein: CASSQIYTEAFF
clone size: NA; CDR3 length: 12; J gene: TRBJ2-5; D gene: TRBD1; V gene: TRBV20-1; CDR3 DNA: TGCAGTGCTAGTTTAGGGGGCGAGACCCAGTACTTC; CDR3 protein: CSASLGGETQYF
clone size: NA; CDR3 length: 16; J gene: TRBJ2-5; D gene: NA; V gene: TRBV19; CDR3 DNA: TGTGCCAGTAGTAACATGAATTTAGCGGGGACAGTTAAAAGGTACTTC; CDR3 protein: CASSNMNLAGTVKRYF
clone size: NA; CDR3 length: 15; J gene: TRBJ1-6; D gene: NA; V gene: TRBV23-1; CDR3 DNA: TGCGCCAGCAGCCAAATAAAAAGACGGCCCTCACCCCTCCACTTT; CDR3 protein: CASSQIKRRPSPLHF
clone size: once; CDR3 length: 14; J gene: TRBJ1-1; D gene: NA; V gene: TRBV7-9; CDR3 DNA: TGTGCCAGCAGCTTAAGCCGGGATAACACTGAAGCTTTCTTT; CDR3 protein: CASSLSRDNTEAFF
clone size: NA; CDR3 length: 15; J gene: TRBJ1-4; D gene: NA; V gene: TRBV19; CDR3 DNA: TGTGCCAGTAGTATTACGGACACCATGGGGGAAAAACTGTTTTTT; CDR3 protein: CASSITDTMGEKLFF
clone size: NA; CDR3 length: 17; J gene: TRBJ1-2; D gene: TRBD1; V gene: TRBV28; CDR3 DNA: TGTGCCAGCAGTTCGGGGACAGGGGGCACCCATCGATATGGCTACACCTTC; CDR3 protein: CASSSGTGGTHRYGYTF
clone size: NA; CDR3 length: 15; J gene: TRBJ1-2; D gene: NA; V gene: TRBV4-3; CDR3 DNA: TGCGCCAGCAGCCAAGAGTTCACGGCGCCCTATGGCTACACCTTC; CDR3 protein: CASSQEFTAPYGYTF
clone size: once; CDR3 length: 13; J gene: TRBJ1-6; D gene: NA; V gene: TRBV5-5; CDR3 DNA: TGTGCCAGCAGCTGGCAGGAGGGATCACCCCTCCACTTT; CDR3 protein: CASSWQEGSPLHF
clone size: NA; CDR3 length: 12; J gene: TRBJ1-3; D gene: NA; V gene: TRBV12-3/TRBV12-4; CDR3 DNA: TGTGCCAGCAGTTATGGTGGAAACACCATATATTTT; CDR3 protein: CASSYGGNTIYF
clone size: NA; CDR3 length: 12; J gene: TRBJ2-5; D gene: TRBD2; V gene: TRBV27; CDR3 DNA: TGTGCCAGCAGTCCTCCGGGGGGGACCCAGTACTTC; CDR3 protein: CASSPPGGTQYF
clone size: NA; CDR3 length: 15; J gene: TRBJ2-1; D gene: TRBD2; V gene: TRBV28; CDR3 DNA: TGTGCCAGCAGTTTAAGTGGTGGACTAGCGGGGGAGCAGTTCTTC; CDR3 protein: CASSLSGGLAGEQFF
clone size: NA; CDR3 length: 12; J gene: TRBJ2-3; D gene: NA; V gene: TRBV3-1/TRBV3-2; CDR3 DNA: TGTGCCAGCAGCCAAGATCTGGTAGGGCAGTATTTT; CDR3 protein: CASSQDLVGQYF
clone size: NA; CDR3 length: 14; J gene: TRBJ2-2; D gene: NA; V gene: TRBV14; CDR3 DNA: TGTGCCAGCAGCGCGCAGGGGTGGACCGGGGAGCTGTTTTTT; CDR3 protein: CASSAQGWTGELFF
clone size: NA; CDR3 length: 16; J gene: TRBJ1-4; D gene: NA; V gene: TRBV7-2; CDR3 DNA: TGTGCCAGCAGCCCCCAACCGGGTCTACTAAATGAAAAACTGTTTTTT; CDR3 protein: CASSPQPGLLNEKLFF
clone size: NA; CDR3 length: 14; J gene: TRBJ1-1; D gene: TRBD1; V gene: TRBV6-5; CDR3 DNA: TGTGCCAGCAGACCCGGGACAGAAAACACTGAAGCTTTCTTT; CDR3 protein: CASRPGTENTEAFF
clone size: NA; CDR3 length: 12; J gene: TRBJ2-1; D gene: NA; V gene: TRBV9; CDR3 DNA: TGTGCCAGCAGCGTAGGTTTCAATGAGCAGTTCTTC; CDR3 protein: CASSVGFNEQFF
clone size: NA; CDR3 length: 13; J gene: TRBJ2-7; D gene: TRBD1; V gene: TRBV13; CDR3 DNA: TGTGCCAGCAGCTTATCAGGGGGCGACGAGCAGTACTTC; CDR3 protein: CASSLSGGDEQYF
clone size: NA; CDR3 length: 13; J gene: TRBJ1-5; D gene: TRBD1; V gene: TRBV2; CDR3 DNA: TGTGCCAGCAGTTGGACAGGGAATCAGCCCCAGCATTTT; CDR3 protein: CASSWTGNQPQHF
clone size: NA; CDR3 length: 14; J gene: TRBJ2-5; D gene: TRBD2; V gene: TRBV7-9; CDR3 DNA: TGTGCCAGCAGCAAACTAGCGACTCAAGAGACCCAGTACTTC; CDR3 protein: CASSKLATQETQYF
clone size: few; CDR3 length: 15; J gene: TRBJ1-1; D gene: TRBD1; V gene: TRBV10-3; CDR3 DNA: TGTGCCATCAGCCTGACACCGGGACAGGGGGATGAAGCTTTCTTT; CDR3 protein: CAISLTPGQGDEAFF
clone size: NA; CDR3 length: 13; J gene: TRBJ1-1; D gene: TRBD1; V gene: TRBV18; CDR3 DNA: TGTGCCAGCTCAACGACAGGGGGCACTGAAGCTTTCTTT; CDR3 protein: CASSTTGGTEAFF
clone size: NA; CDR3 length: 17; J gene: TRBJ2-3; D gene: TRBD2; V gene: TRBV7-2; CDR3 DNA: TGTGCCAGCAGCCCCCAGCCCCTAGCGGGGGTCACAGATACGCAGTATTTT; CDR3 protein: CASSPQPLAGVTDTQYF
clone size: NA; CDR3 length: 15; J gene: TRBJ2-3; D gene: TRBD1; V gene: TRBV7-2; CDR3 DNA: TGTGCCAGCAGCTTAAATGACAGGGCCCGAAATACGCAGTATTTT; CDR3 protein: CASSLNDRARNTQYF
clone size: NA; CDR3 length: 20; J gene: TRBJ1-6; D gene: NA; V gene: TRBV27; CDR3 DNA: TGTGCCAGCTCCTCTTTAAGGTTGGCCAAGGAGACGCCGTATAATTCACCCCTCCACTTT; CDR3 protein: CASSSLRLAKETPYNSPLHF
clone size: NA; CDR3 length: 14; J gene: TRBJ1-4; D gene: NA; V gene: TRBV10-1; CDR3 DNA: TGCGCCAGCAGCAGCTTCGGGTCACGCGAAAAACTGTTTTTT; CDR3 protein: CASSSFGSREKLFF
clone size: NA; CDR3 length: 13; J gene: TRBJ1-1; D gene: NA; V gene: TRBV25-1; CDR3 DNA: TGTGCCAGCAGTGAATATACGGACAGTGAAGCTTTCTTT; CDR3 protein: CASSEYTDSEAFF
clone size: NA; CDR3 length: 13; J gene: TRBJ2-7; D gene: NA; V gene: TRBV19; CDR3 DNA: TGTGCCAGTAGCGCGGGCAACTCCTACGAGCAGTACTTC; CDR3 protein: CASSAGNSYEQYF
clone size: few; CDR3 length: 13; J gene: TRBJ1-5; D gene: NA; V gene: TRBV6-2/TRBV6-3; CDR3 DNA: TGTGCCAGCAGTTCCTCATGGGATCAGCCCCAGCATTTT; CDR3 protein: CASSSSWDQPQHF
clone size: NA; CDR3 length: 13; J gene: TRBJ2-2; D gene: NA; V gene: TRBV25-1; CDR3 DNA: TGTGCCAGCAGTGAACAAGGGGTCGGGGAGCTGTTTTTT; CDR3 protein: CASSEQGVGELFF
clone size: NA; CDR3 length: 14; J gene: TRBJ2-7; D gene: NA; V gene: TRBV15; CDR3 DNA: TGTGCCACCAGCAGAGACCCCGGTTCCTACGAGCAGTACTTC; CDR3 protein: CATSRDPGSYEQYF
clone size: NA; CDR3 length: 15; J gene: TRBJ1-5; D gene: NA; V gene: TRBV6-2/TRBV6-3; CDR3 DNA: TGTGCCAGCAGTTACAACGGCAGGGGAGGAAAGCCCCAGCATTTT; CDR3 protein: CASSYNGRGGKPQHF
clone size: NA; CDR3 length: 14; J gene: TRBJ2-1; D gene: NA; V gene: TRBV6-6; CDR3 DNA: TGTGCCAGCACCGACCCCCTAATCGGCAATGAGCAGTTCTTC; CDR3 protein: CASTDPLIGNEQFF
clone size: NA; CDR3 length: 17; J gene: TRBJ2-1; D gene: TRBD2; V gene: TRBV5-1; CDR3 DNA: TGCGCCAGCAGCTTGGGTACTAGCGGGAGATTATACAATGAGCAGTTCTTC; CDR3 protein: CASSLGTSGRLYNEQFF
clone size: NA; CDR3 length: 16; J gene: TRBJ2-5; D gene: TRBD1; V gene: TRBV10-1; CDR3 DNA: TGCGCCAGCAGTGAGTCCCAGGGGGCTGGGCAAGAGACCCAGTACTTC; CDR3 protein: CASSESQGAGQETQYF
clone size: NA; CDR3 length: 13; J gene: TRBJ1-4; D gene: NA; V gene: TRBV13; CDR3 DNA: TGTGCCAGCAGCTCCCACCCCGGGGCCCGACTGTTTTTT; CDR3 protein: CASSSHPGARLFF
clone size: NA; CDR3 length: 13; J gene: TRBJ2-3; D gene: TRBD2; V gene: TRBV6-5; CDR3 DNA: TGTGCCAGCTCTAGCGGGAGAACAGATACGCAGTATTTT; CDR3 protein: CASSSGRTDTQYF
clone size: few; CDR3 length: 12; J gene: TRBJ1-1; D gene: TRBD1; V gene: TRBV6-5; CDR3 DNA: TGTGCCAGCAGGGAGACAGGGACTGAAGCTTTCTTT; CDR3 protein: CASRETGTEAFF
clone size: NA; CDR3 length: 16; J gene: TRBJ1-2; D gene: TRBD1; V gene: TRBV7-9; CDR3 DNA: TGTGCCAGCAGCCTTAATGCGGGACAGAGGTGGGGAGGCTACACCTTC; CDR3 protein: CASSLNAGQRWGGYTF
clone size: NA; CDR3 length: 17; J gene: TRBJ2-1; D gene: TRBD2; V gene: TRBV7-2; CDR3 DNA: TGTGCCAGCAGCCACAGTGAGGGCGGGAGCTCCTACAATGAGCAGTTCTTC; CDR3 protein: CASSHSEGGSSYNEQFF